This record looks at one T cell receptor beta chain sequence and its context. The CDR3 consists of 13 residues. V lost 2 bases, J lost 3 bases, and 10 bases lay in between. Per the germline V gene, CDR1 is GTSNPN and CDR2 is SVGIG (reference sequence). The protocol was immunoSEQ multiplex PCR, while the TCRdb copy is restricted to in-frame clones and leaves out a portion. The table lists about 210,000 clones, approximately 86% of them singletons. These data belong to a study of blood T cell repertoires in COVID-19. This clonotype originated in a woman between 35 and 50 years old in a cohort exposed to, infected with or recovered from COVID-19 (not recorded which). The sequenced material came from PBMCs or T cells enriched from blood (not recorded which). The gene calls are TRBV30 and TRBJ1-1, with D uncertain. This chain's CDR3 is CAWSRGGDTEAFF. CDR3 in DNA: TGTGCCTGGAGTCGGGGAGGCGACACTGAAGCTTTCTTT.